A selection of T cell receptor beta chains follows, all from one sample in a study of T cells after yellow fever vaccination. From the 5' RACE reads, TCRdb called clonotypes with MiXCR, one entry per CDR3 protein. The repertoire holds 250,000 to 300,000 distinct CDR3 sequences, with 10% to 15% as singletons. Specimen: CD4+ T cells sorted from PBMCs, collected 45 days after the yellow fever booster vaccination. These receptors were taken from a man aged 30 to 39 who received the YFV17D yellow fever vaccine. Each CDR3 is given with its conserved first and last residue. D genes are given only for firm matches.

v_call | d_call | cdr3_aa
TRBV20-1 | TRBD2 | CSVAAGAPYEQYF
TRBV6-1 | - | CAIRPLGRTGELFF
TRBV29-1 | TRBD2 | CSVEETSGRSEQFF
TRBV5-1 | - | CASSPGLNNEQFF
TRBV4-2 | - | CASSQDPMYGSSSYEQYF
TRBV20-1 | TRBD1 | CSAQDRVHETQYF
TRBV20-1 | - | CSAREAEGVTGELFF
TRBV5-6 | TRBD1 | CASSWDSSNEQFF
TRBV29-1 | - | CSVQVNEQFF
TRBV6-1 | - | CASRERPGALTGELFF
TRBV12-3/TRBV12-4 | - | CASSTGPVYGYTF
TRBV3-1 | - | CACSQDQGTTPYNEQFF
TRBV20-1 | - | CSARTVPRNTEAFF
TRBV6-1 | TRBD2 | CASRELAGVGTQYF
TRBV18 | - | CASSPTRDVQETQYF
TRBV5-5 | TRBD1 | CASSIRDSKNIQYF
TRBV20-1 | TRBD1 | CSARAQGEKAFF
TRBV11-2 | - | CASSLSPRVVTDTQYF
TRBV5-1 | TRBD2 | CASTTSGNYNEQFF
TRBV20-1 | - | CSATSGYYNEQFF
TRBV19 | TRBD1 | CASTRTGADEQYF
TRBV25-1 | TRBD1 | CASRGTGGAYEQYF
TRBV4-3 | - | CASSQDVGRNAAYNEQFF
TRBV2 | TRBD2 | CAISLGLAGEHIYNEQFF
TRBV5-1 | - | CASSLGTSRVNEQFF
TRBV27 | - | CASSFVGAEQYF
TRBV5-1 | - | CASSGEAWTGELFF
TRBV7-2 | TRBD1 | CASSVGQVNTEAFF
TRBV7-2 | TRBD2 | CASSLLAGGGRTGELFF
TRBV5-1 | - | CASSSGMYEQYF
TRBV6-5 | - | CASSLLGERHSPADTQYF
TRBV7-2 | TRBD1 | CASSLVGQGNGYTF
TRBV10-3 | TRBD1 | CAITPGQGVIYEQYF
TRBV12-3/TRBV12-4 | TRBD2 | CASTPGLAGANEQFF
TRBV4-3 | TRBD2 | CASSQEASGRSDTQYF
TRBV5-6 | TRBD2 | CASRVRAGEGNEQFF
TRBV9 | - | CASSPRGGINKNTQYF
TRBV20-1 | - | CSASNAGSSYNEQFF
TRBV7-2 | - | CASSLMPVPSGNTIYF
TRBV6-1 | TRBD1 | CASNLDRGVTEAFF
TRBV20-1 | TRBD2 | CSAPGTTTFEQYF
TRBV28 | TRBD1 | CAIQGAYEQYF
TRBV4-3 | TRBD2 | CASSQRGSTNRFF
TRBV7-2 | - | CASSSLTTGDTQYF
TRBV5-6 | TRBD2 | CASSWVGGSNNEQFF
TRBV20-1 | - | CSARVISGSTDTQYF
TRBV5-1 | TRBD1 | CASSLRDRGGGYTF
TRBV7-2 | - | CASSLGGAVSGEQFF
TRBV5-1 | TRBD2 | CASSPLAGGRYEQFF
TRBV5-1 | - | CASSLDRLYQETQYF
TRBV20-1 | - | CSAPPAPTAGGYTF
TRBV23-1 | TRBD2 | CASSQPPGTMRPQYF
TRBV7-3 | - | CASSSSPSPNEQFF
TRBV6-6 | - | CASRTLNQPQHF
TRBV29-1 | - | CSVEVLAGETQYF
TRBV3-1 | TRBD1 | CASSRRDSQREKLFF
TRBV20-1 | - | CSARLGSDTQYF
TRBV5-5 | TRBD2 | CASSSTSGGLFNEQFF
TRBV5-1 | - | CASSLGGGSSYNEQFF